One and the same sample provided the 23 T cell receptor beta chains below, sequenced in a study of T cell repertoires in cytomegalovirus infection. For these TCRs, the target antigens are not known. TCRdb used MiXCR to reprocess the reads, holding one entry per CDR3 protein. Of around 800,000 distinct CDR3 sequences in the sample, approximately 30% were seen once. The starting material was cultured CD8+ T cells from PBMCs, obtained from culture after CMV antigen stimulation. These receptors were collected from a human donor in good health (CMV status not recorded). Some clones in this sample may be carry-over from other donors' samples.

The V call is TRBV6-6, the J call TRBJ2-7; 9 positions agree with TRBD1. The CDR3 has 16 residues. Germline lookup yields CDR1 MNHNY and CDR2 SVGAGI (reference sequence). Losses at the gene ends were 5 bases for V and 4 bases for J; bases not matched to a gene: 12. CDR3: CASSLSGDRVDYEQYF. The CDR3 DNA reads as TGTGCCAGCAGTCTCAGTGGGGACAGGGTGGATTACGAGCAGTACTTC.

This clonotype was seen at least ten times. The chain combines TRBV7-3 with TRBJ2-2, with 10 bases identical to TRBD1. The CDR3 runs 17 residues. J lost 4 bases, V lost 6 bases, and 11 bases had no gene match. The germline gives CDR1 SGHTA, CDR2 FQGTGA. This CDR3 reads CASRVTGGDSPTGELFF. CDR3 in DNA: TGTGCCAGCAGGGTGACAGGGGGCGATTCCCCCACCGGGGAGCTGTTTTTT.

This clonotype was seen repeatedly, ten times or more. This chain uses TRBV7-8 with TRBJ2-7; tentatively, D is TRBD1 (7 bases). Germline V lookup: CDR1 SGHVS, CDR2 FQNEAQ. The CDR3 runs 12 residues. V was shortened by 5 bases and J by 6 bases, with 11 bases between the two germline ends. CDR3 loop: CASSQGGGEQYV. DNA of the CDR3: TGTGCCAGCAGCCAGGGGGGCGGCGAGCAGTACGTC.

The count of this clonotype is one. The CDR3 is CASSIANSGLNEQFF. In nucleotides, the CDR3 is TGTGCCAGTAGTATTGCCAACAGCGGACTCAATGAGCAGTTCTTC. The V gene is TRBV19, the J gene TRBJ2-1, with D possibly matching TRBD2 (5 bases). CDR1 is LNHDA, CDR2 SQIVND, per germline (reference sequence). The CDR3 length is 15 residues. With 3 bases removed from V and 6 bases from J, the gap between germline ends came to 15 bases.

This clonotype was observed a handful of times. V gene TRBV7-6 combines with J gene TRBJ2-2, with no clear D. CDR1 and CDR2 from the germline V gene are SGHVS and FNYEAQ. V was cut by 8 bases and J by 6 bases, with 10 bases left in between. This CDR3 region has 12 residues. In DNA form, the CDR3 reads TGTGCCAGCGGTGCTGGGGCCGGGGAGCTGTTTTTT. This sequence encodes CASGAGAGELFF. Filled out from reference TRBV7-6 and TRBJ2-2, the complete variable domain reads GAGVSQSPRYKVTKRGQDVALRCDPISGHVSLYWYRQALGQGPEFLTYFNYEAQQDKSGLPNDRFSAERPEGSISTLTIQRTEQRDSAMYRCASGAGAGELFFGEGSRLTVL.

In DNA, the CDR3 is TGTGCCAGCAGTTTGCCAGGGGCACAGTTCGGCTCACCCCTCCACTTT. It translates to CASSLPGAQFGSPLHF. The chain joins TRBV28 to TRBJ1-6, with a possible D match to TRBD1 (6 bases). Trimming took 3 bases from V and 10 from J, leaving 19 bases between them. Germline V gene data show CDR1 as MDHEN and CDR2 as SYDVKM. This CDR3 region has 16 residues.

The CDR3 coding sequence is TGCGCCAGCAGCCAGACTCCAAGGGACTTTAACACAGATACGCAGTATTTT. Translated, it gives CASSQTPRDFNTDTQYF. The chain employs TRBV4-1 and TRBJ2-3, with D perhaps TRBD2 (6 bases). The CDR3 covers 17 residues. V was cut by 3 bases and J by 2 bases, with 18 bases left in between. The germline V gene has CDR1 MGHRA and CDR2 YSYEKL.

This clonotype was recorded only once. The J gene is TRBJ2-1, the V gene TRBV24-1; D is unclear. This CDR3 is built from 15 residues. Germline V CDR1 and CDR2: KGHDR, SFDVKD. The germline V and J ends were trimmed by 5 bases and 0 bases, with 10 bases remaining between them. CDR3 sequence: CATSAPYSSYNEQFF. The CDR3, as DNA: TGTGCCACCAGTGCCCCATACAGCTCCTACAATGAGCAGTTCTTC.

This chain joins TRBV12-5 and TRBJ2-1; D is undetermined. Germline V gene lookup returns CDR1 LGHNT and CDR2 FRNRAP. Deletions cut 4 bases from V and 7 bases from J, with 14 bases between. The CDR3 has 14 residues. The CDR3: CASGSLGSINEQFF. The CDR3 coding sequence is TGTGCTAGTGGTTCACTCGGCAGCATTAATGAGCAGTTCTTC. The full variable domain, completed using reference TRBV12-5 and TRBJ2-1, is DARVTQTPRHKVTEMGQEVTMRCQPILGHNTVFWYRQTMMQGLELLAYFRNRAPLDDSGMPKDRFSAEMPDATLATLKIQPSEPRDSAVYFCASGSLGSINEQFFGPGTRLTVL.

This clonotype has a handful of counts. This chain links TRBV4-1 with TRBJ1-5; D call uncertain. CDR1 and CDR2 (germline): MGHRA, YSYEKL. The length of the CDR3 is 16 residues. Trimming took 1 base from V and 2 from J, leaving 12 bases between them. CDR3 coding DNA: TGCGCCAGCAGCCAAGGCGAAAGGGAAGGCAATCAGCCCCAGCATTTT. The encoded protein is CASSQGEREGNQPQHF.

This clonotype was detected only once. CDR3 protein: CASSQSPNGRTYEQYV. The CDR3 DNA sequence: TGCGCCAGCAGTCAATCCCCAAATGGGAGAACCTACGAGCAGTACGTC. The rearrangement uses TRBV23-1 and TRBJ2-7, with D possibly TRBD2 on 5 matching bases. TRBV23-1 is identified as an open reading frame with a role that is uncertain. Trimming left V 0 bases short and J 2 bases short, with 14 bases between. The CDR3 consists of 16 residues.

As to this clonotype: A junction end diverges from the germline sequence, so it may reflect a read error. The genes are TRBV2 and TRBJ1-3; weak D call: TRBD1 (5 bases). The CDR3 loop spans 13 amino acids. Germline loops: CDR1 SNHLY, CDR2 FYNNEI. CDR3: CAGRDAAGNTIYF. The CDR3 DNA reads TGTGCCGGCAGGGACGCAGCAGGAAACACCATATATTTT.

In its sample, this clonotype was seen a few times. The chain uses TRBV7-2 and TRBJ2-7; D gene uncertain. The CDR3 length is 14 residues. V lost 5 bases, J lost 2 bases, and 13 bases lay in between. The germline gives CDR1 SGHTA, CDR2 FQGNSA. The CDR3 DNA reads as TGTGCCAGCAGCGAAGGGCCGGGCGCCTACGAGCAGTACTTC. Amino acid sequence: CASSEGPGAYEQYF.

This clonotype appeared many times. V usage is TRBV7-8 and J usage is TRBJ2-2, with 10 bases fitting TRBD1. CDR1 is SGHVS and CDR2 is FQNEAQ in the germline V gene. This CDR3 is 16 amino acids long. The V and J ends lost 5 bases and 4 bases, in that order; junction bases with no gene match: 7. CDR3 in DNA: TGTGCCAGCAGCCTAGGGACAGGGGAGTTCACCGGGGAGCTGTTTTTT. Translating gives CASSLGTGEFTGELFF.

In this sample, this clonotype turned up a few times. The V gene is TRBV4-1, the J gene TRBJ2-1, with 9 nucleotides matching TRBD1. Germline V gene sequence: CDR1 MGHRA, CDR2 YSYEKL. The length of the CDR3 is 17 residues. After removal of 3 bases from V and 1 base from J, the junction contained 7 bases not matched to a gene. The CDR3 DNA is TGCGCCAGCAGCCAGAGAGCGACAGGGGGGTCCTACAATGAGCAGTTCTTC. This sequence encodes CASSQRATGGSYNEQFF.

Notes on this clonotype: This may arise from a read error, as a much more abundant clone is one base away. The chain is built from TRBV7-9 and TRBJ1-5; 8 bases line up with TRBD1. CDR1 is SEHNR, CDR2 FQNEAQ, per germline (reference sequence). The J segment lost 6 bases and the V segment lost 8 bases, leaving 9 bases of the junction unmatched. The CDR3 contains 14 residues. The CDR3 protein is CASGPTQGAQPQHF. The CDR3 DNA reads as TGTGCCAGCGGCCCCACCCAGGGGGCTCAGCCCCAGCATTTT.

The rearrangement uses TRBV2 and TRBJ2-5, with no clear D. Trimming took off 10 bases at V and 2 bases at J, with 14 bases between the two ends. The germline V gene encodes CDR1 SNHLY and CDR2 FYNNEI. The CDR3 runs 13 residues. The CDR3 loop is CATPLGQQETQYF. The CDR3 DNA reads as TGTGCCACCCCACTTGGTCAACAAGAGACCCAGTACTTC.

J is TRBJ2-3 and V is TRBV6-2 or TRBV6-3; 8 nucleotides align to TRBD2. There are 18 residues in the CDR3. Trimming cost V 0 bases and J 8 bases; bases outside gene matches: 16. Per the germline V gene, CDR1 is MNHEY and CDR2 is SVGEGT. The CDR3 reads CASSYSSPAGAAGGTQYF. The CDR3 nucleotides read TGTGCCAGCAGTTACTCTTCCCCCGCGGGGGCCGCGGGGGGTACGCAGTATTTT.

CDR3 nucleotides: TGTGCCAGCAGCGCACTCCTAGCGGGGGGGACAGATACGCAGTATTTT. Translation: CASSALLAGGTDTQYF. The rearrangement links TRBV9 to TRBJ2-3, with 12 bases matching TRBD2. There are 16 residues in the CDR3. Looked up from germline, CDR1 is SGDLS and CDR2 is YYNGEE. The V gene end was trimmed by 3 bases and the J gene end by 3 bases; junction bases not matched to a gene: 5.

This clonotype turned up a few times. This chain connects TRBV7-6 to TRBJ1-6, with TRBD1 matching over 8 bases. With V trimmed by 5 bases and J by 0 bases, 9 bases remained unmatched. The V gene's germline CDR1 is SGHVS and CDR2 FNYEAQ. The CDR3 loop spans 18 amino acids. The CDR3 protein is CASSGRDRLSSYNSPLHF. The CDR3 nucleotides are TGTGCCAGCAGCGGCCGGGACAGGCTAAGCTCCTATAATTCACCCCTCCACTTT.

This clonotype was picked up a small number of times. This rearrangement joins TRBV24-1 to TRBJ2-3; D uncertain. Trimming removed 2 bases from V and 0 bases from J, with 2 bases in between. This CDR3 is built from 13 residues. CDR1 is KGHDR and CDR2 is SFDVKD in the germline V gene. The CDR3 sequence is CATSDSSTDTQYF. As DNA, the CDR3 is TGTGCCACCAGTGATTCTAGCACAGATACGCAGTATTTT.

This clonotype was seen at least ten times. The chain employs TRBV7-2 and TRBJ1-1, with a weak D call TRBD1 (5 bases). This CDR3 comprises 16 residues. V lost 2 bases, J lost 3 bases, and 16 bases lay in between. Germline lookup yields CDR1 SGHTA and CDR2 FQGNSA. The CDR3, as DNA: TGTGCCAGCAGCTTAAAGTTCTGGGGCCAGGACACTGAAGCTTTCTTT. Translated: CASSLKFWGQDTEAFF.

V usage is TRBV6-5 and J usage is TRBJ2-1; 9 positions agree with TRBD2. This CDR3 contains 20 residues. Losses at the gene ends were 0 bases for V and 0 bases for J; bases not matched to a gene: 12. Looked up from germline, CDR1 is MNHEY and CDR2 is SVGAGI. The CDR3 reads CASSYSGVSGGSISYNEQFF. The CDR3 DNA reads TGTGCCAGCAGTTACTCTGGAGTAAGCGGGGGGTCGATCTCCTACAATGAGCAGTTCTTC.